The text below deals with one TCR beta chain. This entry is derived from a study of blood T cell repertoires in COVID-19. Study-wide background: From T cells, B-cell-depleted T cells, or PBMCs came the material, which was cDNA or gDNA.

The germline V gene encodes CDR1 MGHDK and CDR2 SYGVNS. This CDR3 is 17 amino acids long. Trimming removed 4 bases from V and 4 bases from J; junction bases left unmatched: 11. Authors' methods: Reference gene primer amplification yielded estimated nucleated cell counts. The assay was immunoSEQ multiplex PCR, and TCRdb's table has in-frame clones only and misses some. The D gene and trimming were derived from the DNA, and the V and J assignments and clone size from that table. Among around 15,000 clones, about 89% were seen once, and the ten largest hold about 2.2%. The rearrangement links TRBV25-1 to TRBJ1-2; 11 bases align to TRBD1. Sequenced material: peripheral blood. The origin of this receptor is a woman in her 70s in a cohort sampled during active or convalescent COVID-19. DNA for the CDR3: TGTGCCAGCAGTGGGCGGACAGGGGGCTCAACCCCCTATGGCTACACCTTC. The encoded protein is CASSGRTGGSTPYGYTF.